One and the same sample provided the 24 T cell receptor beta chains below, sequenced in a study of shared clonotypes between healthy human individuals. Method: immunoSEQ multiplex PCR; TCRdb's copy keeps in-frame clones and lacks some. This repertoire shows some 1 million clones, approximately 70% found once; its top ten account for over 1.3%. Sequencing was performed on memory CD4+ T cells sorted from blood. Specified subset: CD45RA-negative fraction. These receptors all come from a young man in good health.

Regarding this clone: The identical CDR3 is also encoded by other nucleotide sequences in the sample. CDR3 coding DNA: TGCGCCAGCAGCTTTTTGGGGGGCAATCAGCCCCAGCATTTT. It encodes CASSFLGGNQPQHF. This chain joins TRBV5-1 and TRBJ1-5, with D possibly being TRBD1 (5 bases). The CDR3 is 14 residues long. Trimming stripped 2 bases from V and 2 bases from J, with 8 bases between. The V gene's germline CDR1 is SGHRS and CDR2 YFSETQ.

The V gene is TRBV5-6, the J gene TRBJ1-1; possible D gene TRBD1, 5 bases. The V gene lost 2 bases and the J gene lost 5 bases, with 19 bases spanning the gap. CDR1 SGHDT and CDR2 YYEEEE come from the germline V gene. This CDR3 has 16 residues. This CDR3 is CASSLLGRVEGTEAFF. The CDR3 bases are TGTGCCAGCAGCTTATTAGGCAGGGTAGAAGGAACTGAAGCTTTCTTT.

This clone occurred once. The chain combines TRBV7-9 with TRBJ1-4; D not resolved. This CDR3 has 15 residues. Between the trimmed V and J ends, which lost 1 base and 8 bases, there was a span of 14 bases. CDR1 and CDR2 from the germline V gene are SEHNR and FQNEAQ (reference sequence). The CDR3 DNA reads as TGTGCCAGCAGCTTAGTCGGGAGGGATAAGGAAAAACTGTTTTTT. Amino acid sequence: CASSLVGRDKEKLFF.

This chain links TRBV7-8 with TRBJ1-4; 7 nucleotides align to TRBD1. CDR3 size: 15 residues. V shed 5 bases and J 5 bases; nucleotides not matched to a gene: 8. Germline V gene data show CDR1 as SGHVS and CDR2 as FQNEAQ. The CDR3 bases are TGTGCCAGCAGCCCGAGGGACAGAGTAAATGAAAAACTGTTTTTT. It encodes CASSPRDRVNEKLFF. The full variable domain, in which reference TRBV7-8 and TRBJ1-4 provide the parts outside the CDR3, is GAGVSQSPRYKVAKRGQDVALRCDPISGHVSLFWYQQALGQGPEFLTYFQNEAQLDKSGLPSDRFFAERPEGSVSTLKIQRTQQEDSAVYLCASSPRDRVNEKLFFGSGTQLSVL.

J is TRBJ1-2 and V is TRBV4-3, with TRBD1 matching over 11 bases. Per the germline V gene, CDR1 is LGHNA and CDR2 is YSLEER. The CDR3 runs 17 residues. The junction had 15 bases not matched to a gene; V was cut back by 4 bases and J by 8 bases. CDR3 nucleotide sequence: TGCGCCAGCAGCCTAGGAAACCTCGGACAGGGGGCAGGAGGCTACACCTTC. Encoded protein: CASSLGNLGQGAGGYTF.

About this clone: Since a far larger clone is one base different, this is likely a read error. This chain links TRBV6-6 with TRBJ2-7; D remains unclear. Trimming shortened V by 8 bases and J by 2 bases, and 13 bases separated the two germline ends. CDR3 length: 13 amino acids. Germline CDR1 is MNHNY and CDR2 is SVGAGI (reference sequence). Written as DNA, the CDR3 is TGTGCCAGCCCAGAATCATATGCCTACGAGCAGTACTTC. Protein: CASPESYAYEQYF.

V gene TRBV12-5 combines with J gene TRBJ2-3; 8 bases line up with TRBD2. This CDR3 region has 14 residues. CDR1 and CDR2 (germline): LGHNT, FRNRAP. J gave up 4 bases and V 10 bases, and 10 bases lay outside the gene matches. CDR3 bases: TGTGCTACCACCCGGAGCGGGAGCTCAGATACGCAGTATTTT. Residues: CATTRSGSSDTQYF.

The CDR3 region is CASSAGLAGGQETQYF. CDR3 nucleotide sequence: TGTGCCAGCAGCGCTGGACTAGCGGGAGGGCAAGAGACCCAGTACTTC. The rearrangement joins TRBV7-2 to TRBJ2-5, with TRBD2 matching 15 bases. CDR1 SGHTA and CDR2 FQGNSA come from the germline V gene. The CDR3 has 16 amino acids. Trimming at V came to 5 bases and at J to 2 bases, leaving 3 bases not matched to a gene.

The chain is built from TRBV2 and TRBJ2-2, with D possibly TRBD1 on 6 matching bases. The CDR3 length is 14 residues. V was trimmed by 4 bases and J by 4 bases, leaving 10 bases between them. Germline V CDR1 and CDR2: SNHLY, FYNNEI. In DNA form, the CDR3 reads TGTGCCAGCAGTGCTACCAGGGGCACCGGGGAGCTGTTTTTT. It yields the protein CASSATRGTGELFF.

Remarks on this clone: The sample contains more than one DNA sequence encoding this CDR3. The gene calls are TRBV5-1 and TRBJ2-3; possible D gene TRBD1, 5 bases. CDR1 SGHRS and CDR2 YFSETQ come from the germline V gene. The CDR3 extends over 13 amino acids. The V end lost 0 bases, the J end lost 4 bases, and 6 bases lay between the germline ends. This CDR3 is CASSLDRPDTQYF. DNA for the CDR3: TGCGCCAGCAGCTTGGACAGGCCAGATACGCAGTATTTT.

This clone came up a few times. The rearrangement joins TRBV30 to TRBJ1-6; tentatively, D is TRBD1 (6 bases). Trimming cost V 4 bases and J 7 bases, with 8 bases left between them. The germline V gene encodes CDR1 GTSNPN and CDR2 SVGIG (reference sequence). This CDR3 is built from 12 residues. CDR3 protein: CAWNQGNSPLHF. In DNA form, the CDR3 reads TGTGCCTGGAATCAGGGGAATTCACCCCTCCACTTT.

The chain carries TRBV6-5 and TRBJ1-1; tentatively, D is TRBD1 (5 bases). The germline V and J ends were trimmed by 6 bases and 1 base, with 15 bases remaining between them. The germline gives CDR1 MNHEY, CDR2 SVGAGI. This CDR3 has 15 residues. The CDR3 coding sequence is TGTGCCAGCAGACCAGCAGGCGGACAGAACACTGAAGCTTTCTTT. It translates to CASRPAGGQNTEAFF.

This clone was observed a handful of times. The chain links TRBV6-5 to TRBJ1-1; D might be TRBD1 (6 bases). The V gene lost 6 bases and the J gene lost 0 bases, with 14 bases spanning the gap. Germline V lookup: CDR1 MNHEY, CDR2 SVGAGI. The CDR3 extends over 15 amino acids. The chain's CDR3 is CASRSSGTLNTEAFF. The CDR3 nucleotides read TGTGCCAGCAGATCCTCCGGGACACTGAACACTGAAGCTTTCTTT.

This clone was found a few times. The chain carries TRBV2 and TRBJ1-3; 9 positions agree with TRBD1. The germline gives CDR1 SNHLY, CDR2 FYNNEI. This CDR3 spans 16 amino acids. Trimming removed 7 bases from V and 1 base from J; junction bases left unmatched: 8. CDR3 nucleotide sequence: TGTGCCAGCACGAGGGACAGGGTTAGTTCTGGAAACACCATATATTTT. This encodes CASTRDRVSSGNTIYF.

This chain uses TRBV7-2 with TRBJ2-6, with a possible D match to TRBD2 (5 bases). V lost 2 bases to trimming and J lost 4 bases, with 6 bases between them. The CDR3 contains 14 residues. Germline V lookup: CDR1 SGHTA, CDR2 FQGNSA. CDR3 loop: CASSLPGGANVLTF. The CDR3 DNA is TGTGCCAGCAGCTTACCGGGGGGGGCCAACGTCCTGACTTTC.

The chain recombines TRBV19 with TRBJ1-1; 7 nucleotides match TRBD1. The CDR3 runs 15 residues. The junction had 11 bases not matched to a gene; V was cut back by 4 bases and J by 6 bases. Germline CDR1 LNHDA, CDR2 SQIVND (reference sequence). The CDR3 is CASSRGQVRAPEAFF. Here the CDR3 DNA reads TGTGCCAGTAGTAGAGGACAGGTACGGGCTCCTGAAGCTTTCTTT. The variable domain in full, with the rest retrieved from reference TRBV19 and TRBJ1-1, is DGGITQSPKYLFRKEGQNVTLSCEQNLNHDAMYWYRQDPGQGLRLIYYSQIVNDFQKGDIAEGYSVSREKKESFPLTVTSAQKNPTAFYLCASSRGQVRAPEAFFGQGTRLTVV.

Concerning this clone itself: Other DNA sequences in the sample encode the same CDR3. This sequence joins TRBV9 and TRBJ2-5; 7 bases line up with TRBD2. Trimming at V came to 0 bases and at J to 0 bases, leaving 5 bases not matched to a gene. CDR3 length equals 16 residues. Germline values: CDR1 SGDLS, CDR2 YYNGEE. DNA of the CDR3: TGTGCCAGCAGCGTAGGGTCTAGCGGTTACCAAGAGACCCAGTACTTC. It translates to CASSVGSSGYQETQYF.

CDR3 loop: CASSRGLAGNNEQFF. The CDR3 coding sequence is TGTGCCAGCAGTCGGGGGCTAGCGGGAAACAATGAGCAGTTCTTC. The V and J genes are TRBV5-4 and TRBJ2-1; TRBD2 agrees at 9 bases. With 5 bases clipped from V and 5 bases from J, the junction kept 8 bases outside the gene matches. This CDR3 is built from 15 residues. Germline values: CDR1 SGHNT, CDR2 YYREEE (reference sequence). Together with reference TRBV5-4 and TRBJ2-1, the CDR3 gives the full variable domain: ETGVTQSPTHLIKTRGQQVTLRCSSQSGHNTVSWYQQALGQGPQFIFQYYREEENGRGNFPPRFSGLQFPNYSSELNVNALELDDSALYLCASSRGLAGNNEQFFGPGTRLTVL.

The chain combines TRBV5-1 with TRBJ2-5, with D perhaps TRBD1 or TRBD2 (5 bases each). The V gene's germline CDR1 is SGHRS and CDR2 YFSETQ. The CDR3 is 13 amino acids. V was clipped by 4 bases and J by 5 bases, with 12 bases between them. The CDR3 is CASSKGPQETQYF. CDR3 DNA: TGCGCCAGCAGCAAGGGACCCCAGGAGACCCAGTACTTC.

This clone was seen only a few times. J is TRBJ2-2 and V is TRBV12-1; TRBD2, the table's D call, lacks a check against the DNA. TRBV12-1 is flagged as a pseudogene. This CDR3 is built from 17 residues. The CDR3 bases are TGTGCCAGCAGCTGCGAGAGGGGACTAGCGGGATCCGGGGAGCTGTTTTTT. This sequence encodes CASSCERGLAGSGELFF.

The chain employs TRBV7-9 and TRBJ1-6; 8 bases line up with TRBD1. CDR1 is SEHNR and CDR2 is FQNEAQ in the germline V gene (reference sequence). J lost 9 bases, V lost 5 bases, and 9 bases had no gene match. This CDR3 spans 15 amino acids. The CDR3 DNA follows: TGTGCCAGCAGCGGACGGACAGGGCGCGGTTCACCCCTCCACTTT. Residues: CASSGRTGRGSPLHF.

This clone was observed a single time. The chain employs TRBV15 and TRBJ2-3, with 7 bases identical to TRBD2. The CDR3 is 15 amino acids. Trimming at V came to 1 base and at J to 4 bases, leaving 5 bases not matched to a gene. Germline loops: CDR1 LNHNV, CDR2 YYDKDF (reference sequence). CDR3: CATSRGGSASDTQYF. As DNA, the CDR3 is TGTGCCACCAGCAGAGGCGGGAGCGCCTCAGATACGCAGTATTTT.

In its sample, this clone was seen a few times. The V call is TRBV28, the J call TRBJ2-7; TRBD2 matches at 11 bases. Trimming cost V 4 bases and J 5 bases; bases outside gene matches: 7. Germline CDR1 is MDHEN and CDR2 is SYDVKM. This CDR3 has 15 amino acids. The DNA for the CDR3 is TGTGCCAGCAGTTCTACTAGCGGGAGAAAGGACGAGCAGTACTTC. This sequence encodes CASSSTSGRKDEQYF.

This clone was seen a handful of times. This chain connects TRBV18 to TRBJ1-1; D may be TRBD1 (6 bases). Trimming removed 6 bases from V and 3 bases from J, with 11 bases in between. CDR3 length: 13 residues. CDR1 KGHSH and CDR2 LQKENI come from the germline V gene. CDR3 sequence: CASSLQGHTEAFF. The CDR3 DNA is TGTGCCAGCTCTCTACAGGGACACACTGAAGCTTTCTTT.